This TCR beta chain was retrieved from a study of vaccination and CD4 T cells after COVID-19. The wider study: Investigators took post-vaccine samples a median roughly 73 days after dose two, within a range of 14 to 241.

With the Oncomine TCR Beta short-read assay, DNA from cultured CD4+ T cells was sequenced. TCRdb redid the calling of the PCR reads with MiXCR, one entry per CDR3 protein. The sample contains approximately 20,000 distinct CDR3 sequences, more than 50% of which appear only once. Germline V gene lookup returns CDR1 LNHDA and CDR2 SQIVND (reference sequence). CDR3 length: 14 amino acids. The trim removed 5 bases at V and 1 base at J, leaving 0 bases unmatched. Described treatment: roughly 11-day PBMC culture with coronavirus spike peptide pools or control peptides (ViraFEST assay). Peptide pools at 8.5 to 10 ug/ml stimulated fewer than 2.5 million PBMCs per well with 10 IU/ml IL-2. Note on this clonotype: Antigen: not known.

Input material: CD4+ T cells from blood, cultured in vitro. The chain recombines TRBV19 with TRBJ1-3; 9 bases are a match to TRBD1. This receptor was identified in a human donor who had recovered from COVID-19. The CDR3 loop is CASSDRGSGNTIYF. In DNA form, the CDR3 reads TGTGCCAGTAGTGACAGGGGGTCTGGAAACACCATATATTTT.